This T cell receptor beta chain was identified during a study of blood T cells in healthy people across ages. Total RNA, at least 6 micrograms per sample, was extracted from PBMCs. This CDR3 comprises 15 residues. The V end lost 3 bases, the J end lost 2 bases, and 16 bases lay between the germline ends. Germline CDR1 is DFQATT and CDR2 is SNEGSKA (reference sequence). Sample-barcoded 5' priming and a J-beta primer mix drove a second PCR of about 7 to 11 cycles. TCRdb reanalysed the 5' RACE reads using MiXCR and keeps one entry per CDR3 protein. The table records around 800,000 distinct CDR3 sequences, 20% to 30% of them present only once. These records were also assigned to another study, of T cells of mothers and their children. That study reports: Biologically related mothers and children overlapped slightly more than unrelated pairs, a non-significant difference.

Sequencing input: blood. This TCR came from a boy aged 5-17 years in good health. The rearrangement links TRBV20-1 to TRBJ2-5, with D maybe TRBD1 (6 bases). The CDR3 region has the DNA TGCAGTGCTAGTAAAAACAGGGTAGTTCAAGAGACCCAGTACTTC. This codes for CSASKNRVVQETQYF.